This T cell receptor beta chain is from a study of T-cell reconstitution after alpha-beta-depleted transplantation in children. Study outcomes and limitations: Several hundred expanded graft clones reportedly gave rise to the alpha-beta T cells present about two months after transplant. Some patients owed their high day-60 TCRbeta diversity to surviving recipient T cells and thymic progenitors. It was newly produced T cells that mostly accounted for T-cell counts and diversity one year after transplant.

A note on this clonotype: Its antigen remains unknown.

V lost 6 bases and J lost 2; bases outside the gene matches: 11. The CDR3 spans 16 residues. Molecular barcoding with unique molecular identifiers was used for the TCRbeta library. TCRdb fed the PCR reads into MiXCR, producing one record per CDR3 protein. The table lists fewer than 550,000 distinct CDR3 sequences, about 10% of them singletons. The receptor was derived from a female patient aged 2-10 years who had a stem cell transplant for aplastic anemia, so the T cells may come from the graft donor. The starting material was PBMCs, mostly from graft donor cells, obtained 180 days after TCRalphabeta/CD19-depleted stem cell transplant. The chain couples TRBV23-1 to TRBJ2-3, with 7 positions matching TRBD1. TRBV23-1 has ORF status, its function being uncertain. CDR3 sequence: CASRPAPRGTTDTQYF. Here the CDR3 DNA reads TGCGCCAGCAGGCCGGCGCCCAGGGGGACCACAGATACGCAGTATTTT.